A single T cell receptor beta chain is shown here with its context. Its antigen remains unidentified. Primers: 60 Vbeta forward and 13 Jbeta reverse. This table comes from immunoSEQ multiplex PCR, and its TCRdb copy is limited to in-frame clones, with some not included. This sample has about 37,000 clones, with approximately 82% found just once. The data were obtained in a study of cytomegalovirus exposure and HLA in healthy donors. Study-level results: Later work found most CMV-associated TCR beta chains apparently HLA-restricted. HLA-A and HLA-B allele assignments for most subjects were reportedly predicted accurately using TCR beta sequences. Later on, a genetic analysis was performed. It linked a missense variant in DCLRE1C with V- and J-gene trimming of TCR beta.

Germline V gene lookup returns CDR1 MNHNS and CDR2 SASEGT. This CDR3 region has 16 residues. The V and J ends lost 1 base and 7 bases, in that order; junction bases with no gene match: 12. The chain uses TRBV6-1 and TRBJ2-7; 8 positions match TRBD1. The receptor's source is a woman between 18 and 29 years old in good health and CMV-seropositive. The sample comprised PBMCs. The CDR3 reads CASSEGTGSTLWEQYF. CDR3 nucleotides: TGTGCCAGCAGTGAAGGGACAGGGTCCACCCTCTGGGAGCAGTACTTC.